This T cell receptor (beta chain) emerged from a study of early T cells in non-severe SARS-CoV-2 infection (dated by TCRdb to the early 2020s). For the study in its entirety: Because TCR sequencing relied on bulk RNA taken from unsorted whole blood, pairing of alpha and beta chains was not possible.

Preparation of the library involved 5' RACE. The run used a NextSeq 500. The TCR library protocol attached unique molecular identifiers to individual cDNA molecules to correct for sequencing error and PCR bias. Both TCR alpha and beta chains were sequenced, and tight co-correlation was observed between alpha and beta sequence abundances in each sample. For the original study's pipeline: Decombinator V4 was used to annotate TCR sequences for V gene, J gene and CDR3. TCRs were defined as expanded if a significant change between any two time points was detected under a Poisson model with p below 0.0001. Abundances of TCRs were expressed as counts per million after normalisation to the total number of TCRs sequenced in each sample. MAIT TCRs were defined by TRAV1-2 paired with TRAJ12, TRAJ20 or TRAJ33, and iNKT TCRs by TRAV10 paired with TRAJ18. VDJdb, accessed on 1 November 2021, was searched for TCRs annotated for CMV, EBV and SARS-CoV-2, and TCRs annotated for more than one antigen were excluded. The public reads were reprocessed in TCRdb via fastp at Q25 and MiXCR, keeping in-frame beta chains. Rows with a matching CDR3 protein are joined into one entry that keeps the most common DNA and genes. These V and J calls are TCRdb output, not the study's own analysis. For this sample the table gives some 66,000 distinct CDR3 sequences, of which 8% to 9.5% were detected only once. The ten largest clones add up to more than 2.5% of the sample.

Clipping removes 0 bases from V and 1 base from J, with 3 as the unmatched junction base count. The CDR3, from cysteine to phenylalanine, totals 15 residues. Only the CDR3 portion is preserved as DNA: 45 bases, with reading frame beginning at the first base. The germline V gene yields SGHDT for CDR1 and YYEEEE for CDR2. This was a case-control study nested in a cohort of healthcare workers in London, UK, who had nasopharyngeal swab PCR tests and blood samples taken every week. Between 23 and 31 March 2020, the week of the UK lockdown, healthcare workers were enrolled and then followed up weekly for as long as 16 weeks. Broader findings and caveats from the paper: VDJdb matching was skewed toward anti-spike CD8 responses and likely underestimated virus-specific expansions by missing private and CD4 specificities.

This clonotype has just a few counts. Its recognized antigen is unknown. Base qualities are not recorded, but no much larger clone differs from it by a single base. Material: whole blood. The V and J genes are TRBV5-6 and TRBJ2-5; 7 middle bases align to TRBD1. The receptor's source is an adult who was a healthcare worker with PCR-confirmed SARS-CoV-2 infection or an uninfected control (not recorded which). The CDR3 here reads CASSLDRGFQETQYF. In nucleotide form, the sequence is TGTGCCAGCAGCTTGGACAGGGGATTCCAAGAGACCCAGTACTTC.